This TCR beta chain was captured by sequencing in a study of blood T cell repertoires in COVID-19. Profiled with immunoSEQ multiplex PCR; TCRdb holds only in-frame clones, not every one. This sample has 200,000 to 300,000 clones, with around 87% found just once. The ends lost 10 bases at V and 1 base at J; junction bases unmatched: 5. Germline CDR1 reads MNHEY; CDR2 reads SVGAGI. The CDR3 is 13 amino acids. The source of this sequence is a woman aged 40 to 49 who had recovered from COVID-19. The sample taken for sequencing was peripheral blood. The chain is built from TRBV6-5 and TRBJ1-1; 8 positions match TRBD1. The CDR3 loop is CATEDRANTEAFF. The DNA for the CDR3 is TGTGCCACCGAGGACAGGGCGAACACTGAAGCTTTCTTT.